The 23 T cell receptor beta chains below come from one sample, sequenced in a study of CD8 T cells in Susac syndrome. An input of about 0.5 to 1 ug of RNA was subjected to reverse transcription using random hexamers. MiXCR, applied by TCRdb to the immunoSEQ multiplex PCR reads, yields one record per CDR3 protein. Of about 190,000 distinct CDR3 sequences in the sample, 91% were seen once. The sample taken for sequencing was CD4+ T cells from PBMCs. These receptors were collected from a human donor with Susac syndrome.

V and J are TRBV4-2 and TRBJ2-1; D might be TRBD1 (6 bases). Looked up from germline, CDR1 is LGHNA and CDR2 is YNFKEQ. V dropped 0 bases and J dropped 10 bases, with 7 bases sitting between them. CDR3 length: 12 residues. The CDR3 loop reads CASSQEGAEQFF. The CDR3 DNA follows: TGTGCCAGCAGCCAAGAGGGGGCGGAGCAGTTCTTC.

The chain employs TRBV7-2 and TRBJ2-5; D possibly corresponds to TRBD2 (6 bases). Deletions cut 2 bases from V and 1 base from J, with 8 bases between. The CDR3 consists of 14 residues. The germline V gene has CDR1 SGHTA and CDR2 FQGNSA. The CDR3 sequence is CASSLLGGQETQYF. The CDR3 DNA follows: TGTGCCAGCAGCTTATTGGGGGGCCAAGAGACCCAGTACTTC.

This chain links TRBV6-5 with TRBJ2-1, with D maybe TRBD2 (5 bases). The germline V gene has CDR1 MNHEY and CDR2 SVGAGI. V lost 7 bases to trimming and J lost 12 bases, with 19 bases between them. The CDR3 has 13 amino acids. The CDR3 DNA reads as TGTGCCAGCACCGGGGATCCCTCAGGAGTGCAGTTCTTC. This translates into CASTGDPSGVQFF.

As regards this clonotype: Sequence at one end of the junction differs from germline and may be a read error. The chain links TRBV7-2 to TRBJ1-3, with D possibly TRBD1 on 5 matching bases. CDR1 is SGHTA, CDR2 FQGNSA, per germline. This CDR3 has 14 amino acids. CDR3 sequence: CASSPSQGGHTIYF. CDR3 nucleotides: TGTGCCAGCAGTCCCTCCCAGGGTGGACACACCATATATTTT.

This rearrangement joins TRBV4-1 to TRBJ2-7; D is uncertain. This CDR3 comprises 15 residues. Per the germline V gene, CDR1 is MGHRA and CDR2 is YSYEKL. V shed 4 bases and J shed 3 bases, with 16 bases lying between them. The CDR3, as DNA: TGCGCCAGCAGCCCACATCAAGAAGTACTCTACGAGCAGTACTTC. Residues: CASSPHQEVLYEQYF.

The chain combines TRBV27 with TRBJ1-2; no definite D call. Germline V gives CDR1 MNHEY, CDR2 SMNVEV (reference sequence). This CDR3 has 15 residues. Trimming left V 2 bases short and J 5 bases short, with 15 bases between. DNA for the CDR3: TGTGCCAGCAGTTTAGTCGGGAGCTTGGGGTATGGCTACACCTTC. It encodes CASSLVGSLGYGYTF.

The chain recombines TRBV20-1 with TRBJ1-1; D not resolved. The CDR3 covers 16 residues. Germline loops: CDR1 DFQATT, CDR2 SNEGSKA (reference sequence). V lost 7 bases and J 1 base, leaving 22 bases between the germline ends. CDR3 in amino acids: CSVSGFSSPKNTEAFF. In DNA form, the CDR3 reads TGCAGTGTTTCGGGTTTCAGCTCACCTAAGAACACTGAAGCTTTCTTT.

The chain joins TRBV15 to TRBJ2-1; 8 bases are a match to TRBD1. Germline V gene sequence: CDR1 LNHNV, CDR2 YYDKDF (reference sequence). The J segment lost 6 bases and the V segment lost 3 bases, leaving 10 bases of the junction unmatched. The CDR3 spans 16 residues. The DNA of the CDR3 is TGTGCCACCAGCAGGGGAAGGACAGGGACCCTCAATGAGCAGTTCTTC. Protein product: CATSRGRTGTLNEQFF.

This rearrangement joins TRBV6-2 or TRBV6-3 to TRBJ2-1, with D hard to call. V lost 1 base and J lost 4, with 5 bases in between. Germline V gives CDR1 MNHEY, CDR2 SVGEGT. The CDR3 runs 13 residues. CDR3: CASSYFQYNEQFF. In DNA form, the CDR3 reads TGTGCCAGCAGTTACTTCCAATACAATGAGCAGTTCTTC.

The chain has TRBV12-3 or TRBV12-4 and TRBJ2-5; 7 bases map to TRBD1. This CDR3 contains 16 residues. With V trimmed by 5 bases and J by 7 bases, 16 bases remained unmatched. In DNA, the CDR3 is TGTGCCAGCAGTCGGATCCAAGGGGGCGTTCGTGGGACCCAGTACTTC. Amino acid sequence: CASSRIQGGVRGTQYF.

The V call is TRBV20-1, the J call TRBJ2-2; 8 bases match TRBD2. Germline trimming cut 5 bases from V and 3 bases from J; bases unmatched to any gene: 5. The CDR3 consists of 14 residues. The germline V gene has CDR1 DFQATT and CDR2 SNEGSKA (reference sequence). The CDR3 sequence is CSASSGRYTGELFF. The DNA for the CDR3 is TGCAGTGCTTCGAGCGGGAGATACACCGGGGAGCTGTTTTTT.

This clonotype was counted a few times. The CDR3 region has the DNA TGTGCCAGCAGTAGGACTAGCGGATACGAGCAGTACTTC. Protein sequence: CASSRTSGYEQYF. The chain is built from TRBV5-6 and TRBJ2-7, with TRBD2 matching over 10 bases. The CDR3 is 13 amino acids. Germline trimming cut 5 bases from V and 4 bases from J; bases unmatched to any gene: 3. CDR1 is SGHDT and CDR2 is YYEEEE in the germline V gene.

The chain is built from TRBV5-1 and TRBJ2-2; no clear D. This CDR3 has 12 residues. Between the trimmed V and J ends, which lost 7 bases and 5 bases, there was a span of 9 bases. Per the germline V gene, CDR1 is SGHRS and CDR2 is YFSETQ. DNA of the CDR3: TGCGCCAGCCAGTCGGCGACCGGGGAGCTGTTTTTT. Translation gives CASQSATGELFF.

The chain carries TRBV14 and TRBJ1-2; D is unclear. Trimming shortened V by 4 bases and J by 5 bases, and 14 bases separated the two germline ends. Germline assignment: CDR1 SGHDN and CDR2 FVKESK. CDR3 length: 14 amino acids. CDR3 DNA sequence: TGTGCCAGCAGCCCCCTACAGCCCCTTTATGGCTACACCTTC. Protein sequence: CASSPLQPLYGYTF. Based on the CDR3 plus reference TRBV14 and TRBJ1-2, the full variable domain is EAGVTQFPSHSVIEKGQTVTLRCDPISGHDNLYWYRRVMGKEIKFLLHFVKESKQDESGMPNNRFLAERTGGTYSTLKVQPAELEDSGVYFCASSPLQPLYGYTFGSGTRLTVV.

CDR3 region: CSARDRDRGGGNYGYTF. CDR3 in DNA: TGCAGTGCTAGAGATCGTGACAGGGGAGGAGGTAACTATGGCTACACCTTC. The chain combines TRBV20-1 with TRBJ1-2; 8 bases agree with TRBD1. This CDR3 has 17 residues. Germline V gives CDR1 DFQATT, CDR2 SNEGSKA (reference sequence). The junction had 10 bases not matched to a gene; V was cut back by 0 bases and J by 1 base.

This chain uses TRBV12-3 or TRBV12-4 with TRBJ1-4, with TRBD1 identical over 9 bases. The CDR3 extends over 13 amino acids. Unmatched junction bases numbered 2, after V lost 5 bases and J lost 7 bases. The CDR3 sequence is CASSTGQGEKLFF. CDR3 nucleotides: TGTGCCAGCAGTACGGGACAGGGTGAAAAACTGTTTTTT.

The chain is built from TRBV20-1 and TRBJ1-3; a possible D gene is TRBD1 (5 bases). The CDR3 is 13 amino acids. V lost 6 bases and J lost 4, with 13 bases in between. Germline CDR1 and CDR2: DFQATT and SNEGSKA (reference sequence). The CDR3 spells CSAQFDSGNTIYF. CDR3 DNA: TGCAGTGCCCAGTTCGACAGCGGAAACACCATATATTTT.

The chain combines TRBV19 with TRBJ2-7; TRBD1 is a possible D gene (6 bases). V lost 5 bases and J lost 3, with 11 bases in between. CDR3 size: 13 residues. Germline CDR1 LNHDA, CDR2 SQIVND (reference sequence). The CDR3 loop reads CASSVGQFYEQYF. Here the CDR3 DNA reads TGTGCCAGTAGTGTAGGACAGTTCTACGAGCAGTACTTC. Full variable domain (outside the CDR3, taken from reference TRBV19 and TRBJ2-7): DGGITQSPKYLFRKEGQNVTLSCEQNLNHDAMYWYRQDPGQGLRLIYYSQIVNDFQKGDIAEGYSVSREKKESFPLTVTSAQKNPTAFYLCASSVGQFYEQYFGPGTRLTVT.

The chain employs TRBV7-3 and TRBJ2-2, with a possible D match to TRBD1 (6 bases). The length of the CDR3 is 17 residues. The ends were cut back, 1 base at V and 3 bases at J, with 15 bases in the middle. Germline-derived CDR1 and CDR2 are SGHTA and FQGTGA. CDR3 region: CASSLRGQQYYTGELFF. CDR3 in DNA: TGTGCCAGCAGCTTAAGAGGACAGCAGTATTACACCGGGGAGCTGTTTTTT.

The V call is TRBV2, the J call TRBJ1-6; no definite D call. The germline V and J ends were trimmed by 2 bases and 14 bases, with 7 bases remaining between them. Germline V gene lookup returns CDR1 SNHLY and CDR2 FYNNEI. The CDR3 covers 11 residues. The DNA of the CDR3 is TGTGCCAGCAGTGAATCCTTCACCCTCCACTTT. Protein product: CASSESFTLHF.

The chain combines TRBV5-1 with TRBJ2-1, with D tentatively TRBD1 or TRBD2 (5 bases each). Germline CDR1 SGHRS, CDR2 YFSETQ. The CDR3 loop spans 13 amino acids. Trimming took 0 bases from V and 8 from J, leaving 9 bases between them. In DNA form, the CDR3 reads TGCGCCAGCAGCTTGGCCGGGGACCATGAGCAGTTCTTC. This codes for CASSLAGDHEQFF. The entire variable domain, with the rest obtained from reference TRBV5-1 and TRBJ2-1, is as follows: KAGVTQTPRYLIKTRGQQVTLSCSPISGHRSVSWYQQTPGQGLQFLFEYFSETQRNKGNFPGRFSGRQFSNSRSEMNVSTLELGDSALYLCASSLAGDHEQFFGPGTRLTVL.

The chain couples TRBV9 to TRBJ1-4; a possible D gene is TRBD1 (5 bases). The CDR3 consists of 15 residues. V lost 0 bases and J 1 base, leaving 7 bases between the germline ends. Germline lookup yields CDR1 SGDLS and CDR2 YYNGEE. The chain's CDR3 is CASSVAQGTNEKLFF. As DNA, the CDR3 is TGTGCCAGCAGCGTAGCTCAGGGAACTAATGAAAAACTGTTTTTT.

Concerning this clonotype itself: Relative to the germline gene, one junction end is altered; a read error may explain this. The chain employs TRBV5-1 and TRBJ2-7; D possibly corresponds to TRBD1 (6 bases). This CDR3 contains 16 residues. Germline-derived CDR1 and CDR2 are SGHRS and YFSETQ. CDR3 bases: TGCGCCAGCAGCTTGGAGCTCCGGGACACCTCCAACGAGCAGTACTTC. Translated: CASSLELRDTSNEQYF.